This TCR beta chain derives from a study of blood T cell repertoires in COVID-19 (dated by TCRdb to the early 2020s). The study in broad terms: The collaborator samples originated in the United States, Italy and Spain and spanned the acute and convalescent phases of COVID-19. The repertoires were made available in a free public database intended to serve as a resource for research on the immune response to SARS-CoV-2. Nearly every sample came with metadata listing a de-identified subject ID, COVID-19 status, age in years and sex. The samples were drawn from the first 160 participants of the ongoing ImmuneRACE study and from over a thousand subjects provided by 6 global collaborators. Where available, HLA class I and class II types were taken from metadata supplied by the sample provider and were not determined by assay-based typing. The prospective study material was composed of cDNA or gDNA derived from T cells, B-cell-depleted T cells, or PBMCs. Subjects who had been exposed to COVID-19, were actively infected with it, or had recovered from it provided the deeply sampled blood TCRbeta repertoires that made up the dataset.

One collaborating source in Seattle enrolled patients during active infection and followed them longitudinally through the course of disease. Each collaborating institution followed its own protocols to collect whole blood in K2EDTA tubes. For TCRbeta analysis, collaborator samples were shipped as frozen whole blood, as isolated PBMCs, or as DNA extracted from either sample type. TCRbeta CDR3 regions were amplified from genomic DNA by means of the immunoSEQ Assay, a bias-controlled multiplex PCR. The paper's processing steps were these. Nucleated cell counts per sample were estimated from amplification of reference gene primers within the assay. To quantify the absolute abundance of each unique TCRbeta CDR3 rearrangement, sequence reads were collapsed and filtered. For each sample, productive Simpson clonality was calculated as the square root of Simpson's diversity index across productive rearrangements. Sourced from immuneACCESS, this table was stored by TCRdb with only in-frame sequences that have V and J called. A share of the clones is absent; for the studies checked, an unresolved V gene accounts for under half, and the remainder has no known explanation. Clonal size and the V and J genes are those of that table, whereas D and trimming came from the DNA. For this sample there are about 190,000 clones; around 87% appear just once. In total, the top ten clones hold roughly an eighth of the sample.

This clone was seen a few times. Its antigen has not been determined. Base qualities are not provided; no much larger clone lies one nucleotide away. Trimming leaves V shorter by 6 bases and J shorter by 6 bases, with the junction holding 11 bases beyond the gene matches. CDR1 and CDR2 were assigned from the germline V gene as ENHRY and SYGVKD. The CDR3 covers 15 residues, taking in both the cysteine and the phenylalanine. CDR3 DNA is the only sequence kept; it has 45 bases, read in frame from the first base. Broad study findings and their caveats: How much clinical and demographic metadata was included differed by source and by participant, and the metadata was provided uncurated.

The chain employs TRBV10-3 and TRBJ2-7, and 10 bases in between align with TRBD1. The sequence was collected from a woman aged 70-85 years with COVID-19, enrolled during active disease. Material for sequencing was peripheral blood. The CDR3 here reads CAISSGQGVSGEQYF. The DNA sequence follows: TGTGCCATCAGCTCAGGACAGGGGGTATCCGGCGAGCAGTACTTC.